Included here is one T cell receptor beta chain sequence, with context. This specimen comes from a study of shared clonotypes between healthy human individuals. The naive CD8 fraction comprised CD45RO-negative cells positively selected for CCR7 and excluded terminally differentiated effector memory CD45RA+ cells. Libraries were prepared by immunoSEQ multiplex PCR; TCRdb keeps only in-frame clonotypes and omits some of them. The table shows a few million clones, with about 94% occurring only once. The clonotype comes from a man between 18 and 35 years old in good health. Some clones in this sample may be carry-over from other donors' samples. Input material: naive CD8+ T cells from PBMCs.

CDR3 nucleotides: TGTGCCAGCAGCCCCTTACTAAATGAAAAACTGTTTTTT. Encoded protein: CASSPLLNEKLFF. The rearrangement links TRBV7-9 to TRBJ1-4, with D unclear. V lost 5 bases and J 5 bases, leaving 9 bases between the germline ends. The germline V gene has CDR1 SEHNR and CDR2 FQNEAQ (reference sequence). CDR3 size: 13 residues.